The rows below give T cell receptor beta chains drawn from one sample of a study of human T cells and chemical hapten exposure. TCRdb passed the RACE reads through MiXCR, listing each CDR3 protein once. The sample yields about 120,000 distinct CDR3 sequences, around an eighth seen once. Sequences were derived from whole blood, sampled in connection with sensitization to the hapten diphenylcyclopropenone (DPC). These TCRs come from a woman under 30 with alopecia areata. Some clones in this sample may be carry-over from other donors' samples. Both conserved end residues are part of each CDR3. Fields, in order: clone size, V gene, CDR3 protein. Some rows mark clone size as missing; the rest say once, few, many or name a class of expanded clone.

clone size: few; V gene: TRBV6-5; CDR3 protein: CASSYRRRNTEAFF
clone size: few; V gene: TRBV7-9; CDR3 protein: CASSWGQGGSPLHF
clone size: few; V gene: TRBV7-9; CDR3 protein: CASSFGQGREKLFF
clone size: many; V gene: TRBV18; CDR3 protein: CASSPTLNYGYTF
clone size: few; V gene: TRBV7-9; CDR3 protein: CASSLAGQEAFF
clone size: many; V gene: TRBV7-9; CDR3 protein: CASSPIGRDEQYF
clone size: few; V gene: TRBV5-1; CDR3 protein: CASSPDMGNQPQHF
clone size: -; V gene: TRBV5-1; CDR3 protein: CASSLVGGYNTEAFF
clone size: -; V gene: TRBV20-1; CDR3 protein: CSARVERENGYTF
clone size: many; V gene: TRBV27; CDR3 protein: CASSLTRGVGYGYTF
clone size: few; V gene: TRBV12-3/TRBV12-4; CDR3 protein: CASSFSFRGGEQYF
clone size: many; V gene: TRBV7-6; CDR3 protein: CASTRGETDTQYF
clone size: few; V gene: TRBV20-1; CDR3 protein: CSARDGVPTHEQYF
clone size: -; V gene: TRBV27; CDR3 protein: CASSFRRNQPQHF
clone size: -; V gene: TRBV20-1; CDR3 protein: CSASFPGQGKYEQYF
clone size: many; V gene: TRBV6-5; CDR3 protein: CASSPQGGTSNTEAFF
clone size: -; V gene: TRBV25-1; CDR3 protein: CASNRGPNEKLFF
clone size: -; V gene: TRBV9; CDR3 protein: CASSVVASGVVSSYNEQFF
clone size: many; V gene: TRBV5-1; CDR3 protein: CASRDPGRGYGYTF
clone size: many; V gene: TRBV14; CDR3 protein: CASSRGGATEAFF
clone size: few; V gene: TRBV18; CDR3 protein: CASSPSLQETQYF
clone size: many; V gene: TRBV29-1; CDR3 protein: CSVEGRLEPPYGYTF
clone size: many; V gene: TRBV27; CDR3 protein: CASSSHRVGELFF
clone size: -; V gene: TRBV6-2/TRBV6-3; CDR3 protein: CASRTGGFGNEKLFF
clone size: -; V gene: TRBV9; CDR3 protein: CASSVGQEYGYTF
clone size: many; V gene: TRBV7-9; CDR3 protein: CASSLGDIRAEAFF
clone size: -; V gene: TRBV7-9; CDR3 protein: CASSLNRVDYTF
clone size: few; V gene: TRBV25-1; CDR3 protein: CASRPTGGSTGELFF
clone size: -; V gene: TRBV4-2; CDR3 protein: CASSQDQTGGLRGYTF
clone size: -; V gene: TRBV6-5; CDR3 protein: CASSYPGATNYGYTF